The clone carrying this TCR beta chain was detected many times. Time point here: after trial treatment. Treatment described: LDRT plus nivolumab, ipilimumab, low-dose cyclophosphamide and aspirin (RACIN trial). Priming of first-strand cDNA relied on TRAV- and TRBV-specific primers (covering alpha and beta chains). For amplifying TCRs, the PCR ran for around 20 cycles with Phusion, which was used together with a constant-region primer and the adapter on the V primers. In vitro transcription amplified isolated mRNA. A single record per CDR3 protein comes from TCRdb applying MiXCR to the reads. The sample holds under 110,000 distinct CDR3 sequences, around 21% seen once. These data come from a study of low-dose radiotherapy and immunotherapy resistance in tumors. At the level of the study: Patients were treated with intravenous nivolumab at 240 mg every two weeks and were also dosed with ipilimumab at 1 mg/kg every six weeks. Patients took 300 mg oral aspirin daily for four cycles from cycle 1 day 1.

This CDR3 comprises 16 residues. Trimming left V 5 bases short and J 0 bases short, with 14 bases between. In germline, CDR1 is SGHTA, CDR2 FQGNSA. Here the sequenced sample was PBMCs, taken after low-dose radiotherapy plus immunotherapy. The chain uses TRBV7-2 and TRBJ2-1; no reliable D call. The receptor's source is a male donor with prostate cancer. CDR3 amino acids: CASSPRRSSSYNEQFF. CDR3 DNA: TGTGCCAGCAGCCCGCGAAGGTCCAGCTCCTACAATGAGCAGTTCTTC.